A single T cell receptor (beta chain) is shown here with its context. Its antigen remains unidentified. This CDR3 is 14 amino acids long. Germline CDR1 and CDR2: DFQATT and SNEGSKA (reference sequence). Trimming cost V 3 bases and J 2 bases, with 11 bases left between them. Library preparation (for TCRbeta) was performed with unique molecular identifiers. TCRdb re-called the PCR reads through MiXCR, storing one row per CDR3 protein. The sample has about 980,000 distinct CDR3 sequences; 25% to 30% are singletons. The data were obtained in a study of T-cell reconstitution after alpha-beta-depleted transplantation in children. Whole-study results and caveats: Recipient T cells and thymic progenitors that survived were the source of the high TCRbeta diversity seen at day 60 in some patients. After transplant, at about two months, alpha-beta T cells were reportedly derived from several hundred expanded graft clones.

V usage is TRBV20-1 and J usage is TRBJ2-1, with D unclear. Material: PBMCs, mostly from graft donor cells, obtained 360 days after TCRalphabeta/CD19-depleted stem cell transplant. This TCR was sampled from a boy younger than two who had a stem cell transplant for SCID, so the T cells may come from the graft donor. The chain's CDR3 is CSASAPRPYNEQFF. The CDR3 DNA reads as TGCAGTGCTAGCGCACCGAGGCCCTACAATGAGCAGTTCTTC.